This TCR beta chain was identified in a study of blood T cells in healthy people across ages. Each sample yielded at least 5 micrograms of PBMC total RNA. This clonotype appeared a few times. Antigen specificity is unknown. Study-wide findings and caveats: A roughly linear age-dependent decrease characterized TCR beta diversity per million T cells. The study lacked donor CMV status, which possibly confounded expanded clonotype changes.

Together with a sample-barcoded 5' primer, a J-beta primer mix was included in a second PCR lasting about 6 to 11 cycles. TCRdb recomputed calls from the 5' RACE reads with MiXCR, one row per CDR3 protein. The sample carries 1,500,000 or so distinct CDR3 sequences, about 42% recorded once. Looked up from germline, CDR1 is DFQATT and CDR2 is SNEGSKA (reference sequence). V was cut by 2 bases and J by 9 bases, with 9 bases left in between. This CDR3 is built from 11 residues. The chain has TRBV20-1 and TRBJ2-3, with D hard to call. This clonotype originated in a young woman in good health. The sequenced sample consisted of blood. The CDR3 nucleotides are TGCAGTGCTAGAAGGCAAGGGACGCAGTATTTT. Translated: CSARRQGTQYF.